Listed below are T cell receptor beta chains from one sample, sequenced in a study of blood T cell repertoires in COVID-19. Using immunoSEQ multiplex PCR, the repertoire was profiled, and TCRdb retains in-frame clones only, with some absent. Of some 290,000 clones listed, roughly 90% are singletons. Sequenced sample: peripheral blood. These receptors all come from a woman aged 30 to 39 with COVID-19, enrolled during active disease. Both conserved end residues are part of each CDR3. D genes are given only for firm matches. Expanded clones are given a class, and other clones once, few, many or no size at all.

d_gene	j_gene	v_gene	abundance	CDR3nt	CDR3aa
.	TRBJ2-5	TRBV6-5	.	TGTGCCAGCAAAGCGAGCGGGGAGACCCAGTACTTC	CASKASGETQYF
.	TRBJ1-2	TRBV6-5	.	TGTGCCAGCAGTTACGTTGGGCAGGGCGGTGGCTACACCTTC	CASSYVGQGGGYTF
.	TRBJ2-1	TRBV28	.	TGTGCCAGCAGTTACGGCGGTCCCAATGGGAATGAGCAGTTCTTC	CASSYGGPNGNEQFF
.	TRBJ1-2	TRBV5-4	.	TGTGCCAGCAGCTTGGCCGGATACACAGGCTACGGCTACACCTTC	CASSLAGYTGYGYTF
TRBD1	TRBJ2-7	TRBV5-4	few	TGTGCCAGCACCCTCGGGGACAGCTACGAGCAGTACTTC	CASTLGDSYEQYF
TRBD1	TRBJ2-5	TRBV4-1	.	TGCGCCAGCAGCCAAACAGGGGGCTCAGAGACCCAGTACTTC	CASSQTGGSETQYF
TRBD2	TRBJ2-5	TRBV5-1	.	TGCGCCAGCAGCTTGTTTCTAGCGGGGGGCCAAGAGACCCAGTACTTC	CASSLFLAGGQETQYF
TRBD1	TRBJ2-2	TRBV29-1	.	TGCAGCACCCAAAAACAGGGGGCCGGGGAGCTGTTTTTT	CSTQKQGAGELFF
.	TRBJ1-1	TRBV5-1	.	TGCGCCAGCAGCCCCGGGACAACCATTGAAGCTTTCTTT	CASSPGTTIEAFF
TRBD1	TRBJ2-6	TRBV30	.	TGTGCCGGACAGGCAATTATCTCTGGGGCCAACGTCCTGACTTTC	CAGQAIISGANVLTF
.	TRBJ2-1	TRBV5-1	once	TGCGCCAGCAGCTTGGCCGCGGGGTACAATGAGCAGTTCTTC	CASSLAAGYNEQFF
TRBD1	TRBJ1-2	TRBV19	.	TGTGCCAGTAGTACCCGGACAGGGAAAGGCTACACCTTC	CASSTRTGKGYTF
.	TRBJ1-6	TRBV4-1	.	TGCGCCAGCAGCGACAGGACACGCCAGGGGTATAATTCACCCCTCCACTTT	CASSDRTRQGYNSPLHF
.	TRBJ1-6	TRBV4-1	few	TGCGCCAGCAGCCAGCCCTGGGTGGGGCCCTCCTATAATTCACCCCTCCACTTT	CASSQPWVGPSYNSPLHF
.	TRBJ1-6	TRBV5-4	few	TGTGCCAGCAGCTCAGGATCTGGGAATTCACCCCTCCACTTT	CASSSGSGNSPLHF
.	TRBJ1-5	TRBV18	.	TGTGCCAGCTCACCGGAACCCTTTACGACAGCTTATCAGCCCCAGCATTTT	CASSPEPFTTAYQPQHF
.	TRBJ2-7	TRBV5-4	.	TGTGCCAGCAGCTTAGTTGACAGGTTCGAGCAGTACTTC	CASSLVDRFEQYF
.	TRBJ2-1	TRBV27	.	TGTGCCAGCAGTTTGGCGGGGCCCTACAATGAGCAGTTCTTC	CASSLAGPYNEQFF
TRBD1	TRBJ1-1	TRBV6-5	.	TGTGCCAGCAGCCTTACAGGGGGCGGAGCTGAAGCTTTCTTT	CASSLTGGGAEAFF
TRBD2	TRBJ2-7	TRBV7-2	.	TGTGCCAGCAGCTCCGGGGGGTCCTCCTACGAGCAGTACTTC	CASSSGGSSYEQYF
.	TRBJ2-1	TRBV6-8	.	TGTGCCAGTACTACTCCCCCGGGGACTCCCGTTGGGGACAATGAGCAGTTCTTC	CASTTPPGTPVGDNEQFF
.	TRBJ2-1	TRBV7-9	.	TGTGCCACAGGTGGCGGGGTCTACAATGAGCAGTTCTTC	CATGGGVYNEQFF
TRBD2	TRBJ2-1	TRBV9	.	TGTGCCAGCAGCGTAGATCGGGGGGCCTACAATGAGCAGTTCTTC	CASSVDRGAYNEQFF
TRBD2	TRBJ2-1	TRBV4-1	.	TGCGCCAGCAGCCTATACTCGACTAGCGGGGGGTGGTACAATGAGCAGTTCTTC	CASSLYSTSGGWYNEQFF
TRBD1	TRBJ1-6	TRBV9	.	TGTGCCAGCAGCGTCGGACAGGGCGCCGGAATTTCACCCCTCCACTTT	CASSVGQGAGISPLHF
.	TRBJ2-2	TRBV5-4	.	TGTGCCAGCAGCCTGGGCGGGGGCTCGGCCGGGGAGCTGTTTTTT	CASSLGGGSAGELFF
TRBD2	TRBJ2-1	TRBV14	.	TGTGCCAGCAGCCACTCCCCCGGGCGGGGGGGTGACCCCAATGAGCAGTTCTTC	CASSHSPGRGGDPNEQFF
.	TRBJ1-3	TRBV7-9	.	TGTGCCAGCAGCCCTCCTGGAAACACCATATATTTT	CASSPPGNTIYF
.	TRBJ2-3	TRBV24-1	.	TGTGCCACCAGTGGGGGGCGGGGGATTACAGATACGCAGTATTTT	CATSGGRGITDTQYF
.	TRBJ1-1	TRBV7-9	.	TGTGCCAGCAGCTTCGGCACAGGGACCACGCTGAACACTGAAGCTTTCTTT	CASSFGTGTTLNTEAFF
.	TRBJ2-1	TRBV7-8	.	TGTGCCAGCAGCTTAGGGTGGCCTTACTCCTACAATGAGCAGTTCTTC	CASSLGWPYSYNEQFF
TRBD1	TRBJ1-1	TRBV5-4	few	TGTGCCAGCAGCCCAAAGGGACAGGAGCTGAGGATCACTGAAGCTTTCTTT	CASSPKGQELRITEAFF
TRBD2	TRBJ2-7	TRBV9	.	TGTGCCAGCGGTCGGACTAGCGTGAACAACGAGCAGTACTTC	CASGRTSVNNEQYF
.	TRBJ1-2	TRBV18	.	TGTGCCAGCTCACCATCCGGGGAAAACTATGGCTACACCTTC	CASSPSGENYGYTF
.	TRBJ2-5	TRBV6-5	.	TGTGCCAGCCGAGACAGGTACCAAGAGACCCAGTACTTC	CASRDRYQETQYF
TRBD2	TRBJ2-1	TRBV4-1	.	TGCGCCAGCAGCCAAGGCCTAGCGGGGGGGCGACAGTTCTTC	CASSQGLAGGRQFF
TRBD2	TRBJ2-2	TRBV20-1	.	TGCAGTGCTAGTTCCGGGGGGGCCGGCGGGGAGCTGTTTTTT	CSASSGGAGGELFF
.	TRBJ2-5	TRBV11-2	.	TGTGCCAGCAGCCTTGGAGAGGTCCAGTACTTC	CASSLGEVQYF
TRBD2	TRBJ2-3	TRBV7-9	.	TGTGCCAGCAGCTTGCAGACTAGCCCGAGCACAGATACGCAGTATTTT	CASSLQTSPSTDTQYF
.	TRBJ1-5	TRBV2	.	TGTGCCAGCAGTGTGGGAGCAGGGGTAGCTCAGCCCCAGCATTTT	CASSVGAGVAQPQHF
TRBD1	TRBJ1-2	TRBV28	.	TGTGCCAGCAGTTTTGAGGACAGGGATTTGAATGGCTACACCTTC	CASSFEDRDLNGYTF
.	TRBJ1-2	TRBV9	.	TGTGCCAGCAGCGTAGTGTTTAGGGCAGGGAAGGATGGCTACACCTTC	CASSVVFRAGKDGYTF
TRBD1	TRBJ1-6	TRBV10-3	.	TGTGCCATCAGTGAGGCGCGAGGGACAGGCGATTCACCCCTCCACTTT	CAISEARGTGDSPLHF
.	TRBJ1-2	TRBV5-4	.	TGTGCCAGCAGCTTGGCGTCGTCCGGGGGGTATGGCTACACCTTC	CASSLASSGGYGYTF
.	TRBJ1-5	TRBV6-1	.	TGTGCCAGCAGTGAAGCGACACCCTATAGCAATCAGCCCCAGCATTTT	CASSEATPYSNQPQHF
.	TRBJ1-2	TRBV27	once	TGTGCCAGCAGTTTATTTTCGACAGCTCTAGCTAACTATGGCTACACCTTC	CASSLFSTALANYGYTF